This TCR beta chain was obtained from a study of T cells after yellow fever vaccination. Overall study context: Preparation used SMART-Seq v4 Ultra Low Input for the low-cell-number fractions.

TCRdb re-analysed the 5' RACE reads in MiXCR, keeping a single row per CDR3 protein. The sample consists of some 69,000 distinct CDR3 sequences, 5% to 6.5% of them appearing once. With regard to this clonotype: Its matching antigen is unknown.

CDR1 is LNHDA, CDR2 SQIVND, per germline (reference sequence). The CDR3 extends over 16 amino acids. Between the trimmed V and J ends, which lost 5 bases and 0 bases, there was a span of 16 bases. Findings and caveats of the study: Just a small share of clonotypes turned up in the CD4 compartment as well as the CD8 compartment.

The clonotype was recovered from a man between 18 and 35 years old who received the YFV17D yellow fever vaccine. This sample comprised CD4+ T cells sorted from PBMCs, obtained more than 14 days after the first yellow fever vaccination. This chain joins TRBV19 and TRBJ1-1; D ambiguous. CDR3 nucleotide sequence: TGTGCCAGTAGTCCCCGCGTTGGATACATGAACACTGAAGCTTTCTTT. Its protein is CASSPRVGYMNTEAFF.